The sequence of this TCR beta chain was determined in a study of T cell clones after liver transplantation. Study as a whole: In this trial, immunosuppression withdrawal was attempted within 2 years of liver transplant. Tolerance: complete withdrawal held at least one year, liver enzymes staying within twice normal. Whole-study findings and limits: Compared with third party-reactive sequences, donor-reactive ones declined more, independent of withdrawal success. In two subjects, few donor cells limited the measurable donor-reactive repertoire.

Some clones are missing from TCRdb's copy, which holds only in-frame ones; the method was immunoSEQ multiplex PCR. The sample lists around 97,000 clones; about 86% were seen once. Comment on this clone: Its target is unknown.

The sequencing here drew on CD4+ T cells from blood, taken approximately 50 months after liver transplant. The sequence derives from a human patient who received a liver transplant. Some T cells may originate from the graft donor.

The DNA for the CDR3 is TGTGCCAGCAGCTTGGGGGCTCGGGACACTGAAGCTTTCTTT. Translated: CASSLGARDTEAFF. The V call is TRBV5-4, the J call TRBJ1-1; D unclear. Germline CDR1 is SGHNT and CDR2 is YYREEE (reference sequence). The CDR3 covers 14 residues. V was shortened by 0 bases and J by 3 bases, with 9 bases between the two germline ends.